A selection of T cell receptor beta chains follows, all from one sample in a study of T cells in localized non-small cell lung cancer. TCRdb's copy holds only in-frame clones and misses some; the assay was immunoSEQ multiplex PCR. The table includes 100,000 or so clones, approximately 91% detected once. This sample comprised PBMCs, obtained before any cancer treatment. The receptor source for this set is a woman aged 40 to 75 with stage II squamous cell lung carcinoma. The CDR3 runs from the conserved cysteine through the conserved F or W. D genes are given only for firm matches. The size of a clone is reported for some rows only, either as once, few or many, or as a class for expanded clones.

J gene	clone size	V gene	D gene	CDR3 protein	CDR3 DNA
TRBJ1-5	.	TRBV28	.	CASSLGRRNQPQHF	TGTGCCAGCAGTTTGGGTAGGCGCAATCAGCCCCAGCATTTT
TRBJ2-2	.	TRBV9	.	CASSFGQTNTGELFF	TGTGCCAGCAGCTTCGGACAAACGAACACCGGGGAGCTGTTTTTT
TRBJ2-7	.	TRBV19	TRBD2	CASTNSGSNDNEQYF	TGTGCCAGTACCAATAGCGGGAGTAATGATAACGAGCAGTACTTC
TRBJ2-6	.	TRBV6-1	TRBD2	CASSPLAVSTNVLTF	TGTGCCAGCAGCCCACTAGCGGTCTCGACCAACGTCCTGACTTTC
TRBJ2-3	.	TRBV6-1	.	CASSSGIFTDTQYF	TGTGCCAGCAGCTCAGGGATTTTCACAGATACGCAGTATTTT
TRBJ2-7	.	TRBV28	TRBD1	CASSSNKWTGYEQYF	TGTGCCAGCAGTTCAAACAAATGGACAGGCTACGAGCAGTACTTC
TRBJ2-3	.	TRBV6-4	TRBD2	CASSEGPAGGRTDTQYF	TGTGCCAGCAGTGAAGGGCCTGCGGGGGGTCGCACAGATACGCAGTATTTT
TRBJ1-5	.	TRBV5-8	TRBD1	CASSLLMTGDSPQHF	TGTGCCAGCAGCTTGCTCATGACAGGGGACAGTCCCCAGCATTTT
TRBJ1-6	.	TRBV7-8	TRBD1	CASSALQGAISPLHF	TGTGCCAGCAGCGCACTACAGGGGGCGATTTCACCCCTCCACTTT
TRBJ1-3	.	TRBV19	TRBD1	CASSPTGQGAGNTIYF	TGTGCCAGTAGTCCCACGGGACAGGGGGCTGGAAACACCATATATTTT
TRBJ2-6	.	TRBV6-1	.	CATERAGANVLTF	TGTGCCACGGAAAGGGCTGGGGCCAACGTCCTGACTTTC
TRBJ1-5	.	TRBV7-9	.	CASSSFSGVGNQPQHF	TGTGCCAGCAGCTCTTTTTCAGGGGTGGGGAATCAGCCCCAGCATTTT
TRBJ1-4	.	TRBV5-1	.	CASSAGRGTNEKLFF	TGCGCCAGCAGCGCAGGCAGGGGAACTAATGAAAAACTGTTTTTT
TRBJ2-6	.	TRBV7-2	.	CASSLARVSSGANVLTF	TGTGCCAGCAGCTTAGCGCGGGTTAGCTCTGGGGCCAACGTCCTGACTTTC
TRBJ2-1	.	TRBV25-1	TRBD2	CASSEGLVAEQFF	TGTGCCAGCAGTGAGGGACTAGTGGCTGAGCAGTTCTTC
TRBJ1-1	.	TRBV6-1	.	CASGYRQMNTEAFF	TGTGCCAGCGGCTACAGACAAATGAACACTGAAGCTTTCTTT
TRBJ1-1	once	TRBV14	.	CASSQGTDSEAFF	TGTGCCAGCAGCCAAGGGACGGACAGTGAAGCTTTCTTT
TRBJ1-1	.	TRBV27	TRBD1	CASSLKDRDTEAFF	TGTGCCAGCAGTTTAAAGGACAGGGACACTGAAGCTTTCTTT
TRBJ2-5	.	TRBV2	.	CASSEGGSTQETQYF	TGTGCCAGCAGTGAAGGGGGCAGCACACAAGAGACCCAGTACTTC
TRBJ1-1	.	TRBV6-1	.	CASSEPGQKGAFF	TGTGCCAGCAGTGAACCCGGACAAAAGGGGGCTTTCTTT
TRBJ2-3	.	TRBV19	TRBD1	CASSPGQGGVPDTQYF	TGTGCCAGTAGCCCGGGACAGGGAGGAGTGCCAGATACGCAGTATTTT
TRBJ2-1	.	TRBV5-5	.	CASTALSYNEQFF	TGTGCCAGCACGGCTCTTTCCTACAATGAGCAGTTCTTC
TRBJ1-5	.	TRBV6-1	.	CASNVQGPSPQHF	TGTGCCAGCAATGTTCAGGGACCCTCGCCCCAGCATTTT
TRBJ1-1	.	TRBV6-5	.	CASSYRPQSEAFF	TGTGCCAGCAGTTATAGGCCCCAGTCTGAAGCTTTCTTT
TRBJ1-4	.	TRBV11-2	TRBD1	CASSWTRGNEKLFF	TGTGCCAGCAGCTGGACCAGGGGGAATGAAAAACTGTTTTTT
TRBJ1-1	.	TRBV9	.	CASSVALGLSTEAFF	TGTGCCAGCAGCGTAGCACTGGGGTTGAGCACTGAAGCTTTCTTT
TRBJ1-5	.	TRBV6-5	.	CASSQRGHLNQPQHF	TGTGCCAGCAGCCAACGAGGTCATCTCAATCAGCCCCAGCATTTT
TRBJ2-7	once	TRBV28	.	CASSFWGYEQYF	TGTGCCAGCAGTTTCTGGGGCTACGAGCAGTACTTC
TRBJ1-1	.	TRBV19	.	CASSIARGGNTEAFF	TGTGCCAGTAGTATCGCGAGAGGGGGGAACACTGAAGCTTTCTTT
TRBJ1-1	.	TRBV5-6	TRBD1	CASSVRQGMNTEAFF	TGTGCCAGCAGCGTCCGACAGGGAATGAACACTGAAGCTTTCTTT
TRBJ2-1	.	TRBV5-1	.	CASSRQGRDEQFF	TGCGCCAGCAGCCGGCAGGGAAGGGATGAGCAGTTCTTC
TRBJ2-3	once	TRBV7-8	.	CASSLGAHGRSDTQYF	TGTGCCAGCAGCTTAGGCGCGCACGGGCGAAGCGATACGCAGTATTTT
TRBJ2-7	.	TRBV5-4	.	CASSLVATSYEQYF	TGTGCCAGCAGCTTGGTAGCGACAAGCTACGAGCAGTACTTC
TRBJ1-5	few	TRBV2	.	CASSPGIGQPQHF	TGTGCCAGCAGTCCCGGGATCGGTCAGCCCCAGCATTTT
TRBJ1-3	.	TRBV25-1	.	CASSELRAGNTIYF	TGTGCCAGCAGTGAATTACGGGCTGGAAACACCATATATTTT
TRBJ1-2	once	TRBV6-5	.	CASIPGPSANYGYTF	TGTGCCAGCATCCCGGGACCGTCGGCTAACTATGGCTACACCTTC
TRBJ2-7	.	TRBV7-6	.	CASSAGQSYEQYF	TGTGCCAGCAGCGCAGGACAGTCCTACGAGCAGTACTTC
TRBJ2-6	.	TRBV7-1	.	CASSLPNPGASGANVLTF	TGTGCCAGCAGCTTACCTAACCCAGGGGCCTCTGGGGCCAACGTCCTGACTTTC
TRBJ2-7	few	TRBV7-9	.	CASSSDSSYEQYF	TGTGCCAGCAGCTCGGACAGCTCCTACGAGCAGTACTTC
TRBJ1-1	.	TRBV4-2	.	CASSQGMNTEAFF	TGTGCCAGCAGCCAAGGGATGAACACTGAAGCTTTCTTT
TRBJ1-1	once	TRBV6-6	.	CASSRKQDNTEAFF	TGTGCCAGCAGCCGTAAACAAGACAACACTGAAGCTTTCTTT
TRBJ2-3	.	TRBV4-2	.	CASSQVPSGTDTQYF	TGTGCCAGCAGCCAAGTTCCTAGCGGCACAGATACGCAGTATTTT
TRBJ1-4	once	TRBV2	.	CARGLGGYNEKLFF	TGTGCCAGGGGCCTAGGGGGATATAATGAAAAACTGTTTTTT
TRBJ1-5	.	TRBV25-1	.	CASSGIQGGQPQHF	TGTGCCAGCAGTGGAATACAGGGCGGTCAGCCCCAGCATTTT
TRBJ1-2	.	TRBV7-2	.	CASSSRDGFNYGYTF	TGTGCCAGCAGCAGTCGGGACGGCTTTAACTATGGCTACACCTTC
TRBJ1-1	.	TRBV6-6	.	CASSRGGGAMNTEAFF	TGTGCCAGCAGCCGCGGAGGTGGGGCCATGAACACTGAAGCTTTCTTT
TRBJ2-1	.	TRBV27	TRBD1	CASSFLQGAGYNEQFF	TGTGCCAGCAGTTTCCTACAGGGGGCTGGATACAATGAGCAGTTCTTC
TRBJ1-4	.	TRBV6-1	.	CASSEGVGRAEKLFF	TGTGCCAGCAGTGAGGGGGTGGGCAGGGCGGAAAAACTGTTTTTT
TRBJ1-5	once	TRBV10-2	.	CASSVTENQPQHF	TGCGCCAGCTCTGTGACGGAGAATCAGCCCCAGCATTTT
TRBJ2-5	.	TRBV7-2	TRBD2	CASTRGTSGQETQYF	TGTGCCAGCACCCGTGGGACTAGCGGGCAAGAGACCCAGTACTTC
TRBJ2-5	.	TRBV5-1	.	CASSSPGTEYQETQYF	TGCGCCAGCAGCTCTCCCGGGACCGAGTACCAAGAGACCCAGTACTTC
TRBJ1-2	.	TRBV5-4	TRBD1	CASSLHQQGAGGYTF	TGTGCCAGCAGCTTACACCAACAGGGGGCCGGAGGCTACACCTTC
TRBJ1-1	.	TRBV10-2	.	CASSELTEAFF	TGCGCCAGCAGTGAACTTACAGAGGCTTTCTTT
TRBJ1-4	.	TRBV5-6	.	CASRNRTVFNEKLFF	TGTGCCAGCAGAAATAGGACAGTCTTCAATGAAAAACTGTTTTTT
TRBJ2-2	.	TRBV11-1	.	CASSPLQNGGTGELFF	TGTGCCAGCAGCCCCCTTCAAAACGGGGGCACCGGGGAGCTGTTTTTT